One and the same sample provided the 18 T cell receptor beta chains below, sequenced in a study of blood T cell repertoires in COVID-19. Measured with immunoSEQ multiplex PCR; TCRdb has only the in-frame clones, and not every one. The sample yields some 200,000 clones, approximately 79% seen once. The specimen was PBMCs or T cells enriched from blood (not recorded which). The receptors were gathered from a woman aged 60-75 years with acute COVID-19.

V and J are TRBV18 and TRBJ2-5; a possible D gene is TRBD2 (6 bases). V gave up 2 bases and J gave up 5 bases, with 15 bases separating them. This CDR3 is 15 amino acids long. Looked up from germline, CDR1 is KGHSH and CDR2 is LQKENI. In DNA, the CDR3 is TGTGCCAGCTCACCAATACAGGAAGGGAGGGAGACCCAGTACTTC. It codes for CASSPIQEGRETQYF.

This chain uses TRBV2 with TRBJ1-5; no firm D call. Per the germline V gene, CDR1 is SNHLY and CDR2 is FYNNEI. This CDR3 region has 13 residues. The germline V and J ends were trimmed by 5 bases and 7 bases, with 12 bases remaining between them. The CDR3 loop is CASSILAGQPQHF. CDR3 nucleotide sequence: TGTGCCAGCAGTATACTCGCCGGGCAGCCCCAGCATTTT.

V gene TRBV7-9 combines with J gene TRBJ2-1; D perhaps matches TRBD1 (5 bases). Germline-derived CDR1 and CDR2 are SEHNR and FQNEAQ (reference sequence). Deletions cut 3 bases from V and 5 bases from J, with 11 bases between. CDR3 length: 14 residues. The CDR3, as DNA: TGTGCCAGCAGCTTCCTGGACACTCACAATGAGCAGTTCTTC. Amino acid sequence: CASSFLDTHNEQFF.

The chain recombines TRBV7-9 with TRBJ1-2; D gene uncertain. The length of the CDR3 is 14 residues. V gave up 5 bases and J gave up 4 bases, with 14 bases separating them. Germline V gene data show CDR1 as SEHNR and CDR2 as FQNEAQ (reference sequence). CDR3 DNA: TGTGCCAGCAGCCCGAAGGACGGGATCTATGGCTACACCTTC. Translating gives CASSPKDGIYGYTF.

The rearrangement joins TRBV4-3 to TRBJ1-1, with D unresolved. The V gene lost 2 bases and the J gene lost 10 bases, with 14 bases spanning the gap. Per germline, CDR1 LGHNA and CDR2 YSLEER. The CDR3 consists of 13 residues. The CDR3 nucleotides are TGCGCCAGCAGCCAATTTGGGCCGGATCGAGCTTTCTTT. This gives the protein CASSQFGPDRAFF.

The rearrangement uses TRBV27 and TRBJ1-4, with unresolved D. The ends were cut back, 5 bases at V and 5 bases at J, with 18 bases in the middle. CDR3 size: 16 residues. CDR1 and CDR2 from the germline V gene are MNHEY and SMNVEV (reference sequence). CDR3 region: CASSHRGRGLNEKLFF. The CDR3 nucleotides are TGTGCCAGCAGTCACAGAGGACGAGGGCTGAATGAAAAACTGTTTTTT.

This clone showed up just a few times. The rearrangement links TRBV5-6 to TRBJ2-7, with D maybe TRBD1 (6 bases). V lost 4 bases and J lost 3, with 14 bases in between. Germline V gene lookup returns CDR1 SGHDT and CDR2 YYEEEE. The CDR3 runs to 14 residues. This CDR3 reads CASSTPGQSYEQYV. DNA of the CDR3: TGTGCCAGCAGCACACCGGGACAAAGCTACGAGCAGTACGTC.

The genes are TRBV3-1 (or the pseudogene TRBV3-2) and TRBJ1-2; D remains ambiguous. Trimming cost V 0 bases and J 8 bases, with 7 bases left between them. CDR1 and CDR2 from the germline V gene are LGHDT and YNNKEL (reference sequence). The CDR3 runs 12 residues. The CDR3 nucleotides are TGTGCCAGCAGCCAAGAGGCTGTGGGCTACACCTTC. This translates into CASSQEAVGYTF.

This chain uses TRBV5-8 with TRBJ2-2, with 8 positions matching TRBD1. The germline CDR1 and CDR2 sequences are SGHTS and YDEGEE. This CDR3 has 15 residues. V shed 2 bases, J shed 6 bases, and the junction held 6 bases outside the gene matches. In DNA form, the CDR3 reads TGTGCCAGCAGCTTCACCCAGGGGGCCGCCGGGGAGCTGTTTTTT. It translates to CASSFTQGAAGELFF.

The CDR3 region has the DNA TGCGCCAGCAGCTTGGTCGGCAGGTATTCCTACAATGAGCAGTTCTTC. It yields the protein CASSLVGRYSYNEQFF. This sequence joins TRBV5-1 and TRBJ2-1, with unresolved D. The CDR3 consists of 16 residues. With 0 bases removed from V and 1 base from J, the gap between germline ends came to 11 bases. Looked up from germline, CDR1 is SGHRS and CDR2 is YFSETQ.

This chain joins TRBV7-2 and TRBJ2-5; a possible D gene is TRBD2 (5 bases). The CDR3 is made up of 12 amino acids. V was pared by 6 bases and J by 5 bases, with 10 bases between. The germline gives CDR1 SGHTA, CDR2 FQGNSA. The CDR3 here is CASRTTLETQYF. CDR3 sequence (DNA): TGTGCCAGCAGGACTACCTTGGAGACCCAGTACTTC.

V and J are TRBV6-5 and TRBJ2-7, with a tentative D call TRBD1 (5 bases). Trimming shortened V by 2 bases and J by 6 bases, and 17 bases separated the two germline ends. Germline loops: CDR1 MNHEY, CDR2 SVGAGI. The CDR3 runs 15 residues. CDR3 sequence: CASSYHTQGMGEQYV. The CDR3 coding sequence is TGTGCCAGCAGTTACCACACGCAGGGAATGGGCGAGCAGTACGTC.

This sequence joins TRBV3-1 (or the pseudogene TRBV3-2) and TRBJ2-1; 9 positions match TRBD2. The CDR3 contains 19 residues. Looked up from germline, CDR1 is LGHDT and CDR2 is YNNKEL (reference sequence). V lost 4 bases to trimming and J lost 2 bases; unmatched junction nucleotides: 15. The CDR3 loop is CASSPSLGSGRGTYNEQFF. The CDR3 region has the DNA TGTGCCAGCAGCCCTTCCCTAGGTAGCGGGAGAGGAACCTACAATGAGCAGTTCTTC.

The rearrangement links TRBV30 to TRBJ1-3, with D perhaps matching TRBD1 (5 bases). The germline V gene has CDR1 GTSNPN and CDR2 SVGIG (reference sequence). V lost 3 bases to trimming and J lost 7 bases, with 13 bases between them. This CDR3 is 13 amino acids long. The CDR3 DNA reads TGTGCCTGGAGCCAAGGGGTGTCTAACACCATATATTTT. Its translation: CAWSQGVSNTIYF.

This chain uses TRBV12-3 or TRBV12-4 with TRBJ2-7, with D perhaps matching TRBD1 (7 bases). The CDR3 sequence is 13 residues long. The ends were cut back, 2 bases at V and 6 bases at J, with 11 bases in the middle. The CDR3 nucleotides read TGTGCCAGCAGTTTATACAGGGGAGGCGAGCAGTACGTC. Translating gives CASSLYRGGEQYV.

The CDR3 loop reads CASSLRGGKDTQYF. The CDR3 coding sequence is TGCGCCAGCAGCTTGAGAGGGGGCAAAGATACGCAGTATTTT. The genes are TRBV5-1 and TRBJ2-3, with 7 positions matching TRBD1. The CDR3 is 14 residues long. Losses at the gene ends were 1 base for V and 5 bases for J; bases not matched to a gene: 4. Germline assignment: CDR1 SGHRS and CDR2 YFSETQ. Together with reference TRBV5-1 and TRBJ2-3, the CDR3 gives the full variable domain: KAGVTQTPRYLIKTRGQQVTLSCSPISGHRSVSWYQQTPGQGLQFLFEYFSETQRNKGNFPGRFSGRQFSNSRSEMNVSTLELGDSALYLCASSLRGGKDTQYFGPGTRLTVL.

This sequence joins TRBV10-3 and TRBJ1-1; D is possibly TRBD1 (5 bases). Looked up from germline, CDR1 is ENHRY and CDR2 is SYGVKD. The V end lost 10 bases, the J end lost 1 base, and 13 bases lay between the germline ends. The CDR3 runs 13 residues. The CDR3 protein is CATYPGENTEAFF. In nucleotides, the CDR3 is TGTGCCACTTACCCGGGGGAGAACACTGAAGCTTTCTTT.

This clone was observed once. J is TRBJ2-7 and V is TRBV4-1, with 9 nucleotides matching TRBD2. CDR1 is MGHRA, CDR2 YSYEKL, per germline. J was trimmed by 0 bases and V by 4 bases; bases with no gene match: 4. CDR3 length equals 15 residues. The CDR3 DNA follows: TGCGCCAGCAGCCCGACTAGCGGACTCTCCTACGAGCAGTACTTC. Translated: CASSPTSGLSYEQYF.